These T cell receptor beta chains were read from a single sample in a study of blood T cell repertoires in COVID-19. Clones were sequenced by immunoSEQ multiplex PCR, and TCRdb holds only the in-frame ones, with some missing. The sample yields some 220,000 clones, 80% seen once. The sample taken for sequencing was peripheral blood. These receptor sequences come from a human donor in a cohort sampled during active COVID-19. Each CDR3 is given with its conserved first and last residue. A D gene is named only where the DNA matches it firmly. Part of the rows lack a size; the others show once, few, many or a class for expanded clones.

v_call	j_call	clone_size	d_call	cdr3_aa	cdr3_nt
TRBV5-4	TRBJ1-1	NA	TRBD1	CASRGDREAEAFF	TGTGCCAGCAGGGGCGACAGGGAGGCTGAAGCTTTCTTT
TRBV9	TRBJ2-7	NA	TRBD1	CASSPGQGRSYEQYF	TGTGCCAGCAGCCCCGGACAGGGCCGCTCCTACGAGCAGTACTTC
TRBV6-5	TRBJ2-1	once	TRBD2	CASSSPSGLVYNEQFF	TGTGCCAGCAGTTCACCTTCGGGACTAGTATACAATGAGCAGTTCTTC
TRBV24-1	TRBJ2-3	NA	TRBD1	CATSDFGQGAADTQYF	TGTGCCACCAGTGATTTTGGCCAGGGGGCGGCAGATACGCAGTATTTT
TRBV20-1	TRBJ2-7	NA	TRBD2	CSNSGGVRYEQYF	TGCAGTAATAGTGGGGGGGTCAGGTACGAGCAGTACTTC
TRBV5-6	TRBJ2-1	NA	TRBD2	CASRPGLAGFYEQFF	TGTGCCAGCAGGCCCGGACTAGCGGGTTTCTATGAGCAGTTCTTC
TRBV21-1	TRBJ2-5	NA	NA	CASSKRDKAGLVTLETQYF	TGTGCCAGCAGCAAAAGAGATAAGGCGGGGCTCGTTACCCTAGAGACCCAGTACTTC
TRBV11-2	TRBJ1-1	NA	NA	CASSPLTVPRNTEAFF	TGTGCCAGCAGCCCCTTGACAGTCCCGAGGAACACTGAAGCTTTCTTT
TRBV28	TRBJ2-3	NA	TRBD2	CASSPSSGGTDTQYF	TGTGCCAGCAGTCCGTCTAGCGGAGGCACAGATACGCAGTATTTT
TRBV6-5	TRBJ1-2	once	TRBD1	CASSYAGGAFYGYTF	TGTGCCAGCAGTTACGCAGGGGGCGCATTCTATGGCTACACCTTC
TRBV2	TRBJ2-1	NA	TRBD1	CASSVRGTGDNEQFF	TGTGCCAGCAGCGTAAGGGGGACAGGGGACAATGAGCAGTTCTTC
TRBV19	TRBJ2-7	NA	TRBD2	CASSRSRGAGSYEQYF	TGTGCCAGTAGTCGATCCCGCGGAGCGGGGTCCTACGAGCAGTACTTC
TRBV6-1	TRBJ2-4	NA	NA	CASSEVTASNIQYF	TGTGCCAGCAGTGAAGTCACAGCTTCAAACATTCAGTACTTC
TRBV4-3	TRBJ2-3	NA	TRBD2	CASSQGGLAGSTDTQYF	TGCGCCAGCAGCCAAGGCGGTCTAGCGGGGTCTACAGATACGCAGTATTTT
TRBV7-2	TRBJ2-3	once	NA	CASSLNGQAGDTQYF	TGTGCCAGCAGCTTGAATGGTCAGGCGGGAGATACGCAGTATTTT
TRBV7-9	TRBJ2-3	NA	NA	CASSLVSGTSTDTQYF	TGTGCCAGCAGCTTAGTTAGCGGCACTAGCACAGATACGCAGTATTTT
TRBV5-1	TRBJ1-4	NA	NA	CASSPPGGNEKLFF	TGCGCCAGCAGCCCGCCGGGAGGGAATGAAAAACTGTTTTTT
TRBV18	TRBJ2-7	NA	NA	CASSPEGGSYEQYF	TGTGCCAGCTCCCCCGAGGGGGGGAGCTACGAGCAGTACTTC
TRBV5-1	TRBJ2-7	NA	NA	CASSHGGRVYEQYF	TGCGCCAGCAGCCATGGGGGCAGGGTTTACGAGCAGTACTTC
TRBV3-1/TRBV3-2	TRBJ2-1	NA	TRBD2	CASREGGGALNEQFF	TGTGCCAGCCGGGAGGGCGGGGGAGCACTCAATGAGCAGTTCTTC
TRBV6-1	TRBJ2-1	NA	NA	CASSEVLFYNEQFF	TGTGCCAGCAGTGAAGTCCTATTCTACAATGAGCAGTTCTTC
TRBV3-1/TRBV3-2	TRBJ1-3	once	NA	CASSQGLGNTIYF	TGTGCCAGCAGCCAAGGTCTTGGAAACACCATATATTTT
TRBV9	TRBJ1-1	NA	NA	CASSVEQNTEAFF	TGTGCCAGCAGCGTAGAACAGAACACTGAAGCTTTCTTT
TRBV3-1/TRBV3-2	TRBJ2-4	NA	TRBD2	CASSHVLAGGKNIQYF	TGTGCCAGCAGCCACGTACTAGCGGGAGGAAAAAACATTCAGTACTTC
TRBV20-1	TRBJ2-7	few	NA	CSVEGAYEQYF	TGCAGTGTCGAGGGGGCCTACGAGCAGTACTTC
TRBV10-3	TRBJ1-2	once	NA	CAISDLVQGRAAGYTF	TGTGCCATCAGTGACCTAGTACAGGGAAGGGCGGCTGGCTACACCTTC
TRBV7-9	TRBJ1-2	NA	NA	CASSLGPRNYGYTF	TGTGCCAGCAGCTTAGGGCCGAGGAACTATGGCTACACCTTC
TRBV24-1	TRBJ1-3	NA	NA	CATSDPRGGNTIYF	TGTGCCACCAGTGATCCCAGGGGAGGAAACACCATATATTTT
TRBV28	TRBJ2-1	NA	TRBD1	CASSTPGQGASNEQFF	TGTGCCAGCAGTACGCCGGGACAGGGGGCGAGTAATGAGCAGTTCTTC
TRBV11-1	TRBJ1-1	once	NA	CASSLFQGSNTEAFF	TGTGCCAGCAGCTTATTCCAGGGGTCGAACACTGAAGCTTTCTTT
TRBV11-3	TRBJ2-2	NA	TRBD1	CASSLGATGWQAGELFF	TGTGCCAGCAGCTTAGGGGCGACAGGGTGGCAGGCCGGGGAGCTGTTTTTT
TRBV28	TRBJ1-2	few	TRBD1	CASSAGTGYYGYTF	TGTGCCAGCAGCGCCGGGACAGGGTACTATGGCTACACCTTC
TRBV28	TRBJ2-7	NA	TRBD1	CASSRSGQGRTREYF	TGTGCCAGCAGTCGAAGTGGACAGGGGCGTACCCGTGAGTACTTC
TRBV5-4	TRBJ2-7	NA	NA	CASSFDREQYF	TGTGCCAGCAGCTTCGACAGGGAGCAGTACTTC
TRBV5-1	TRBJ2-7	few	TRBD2	CASSFSTSGTYEQYF	TGCGCCAGCAGCTTTTCAACTAGCGGGACCTACGAGCAGTACTTC
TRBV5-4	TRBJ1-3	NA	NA	CASRRESSGNTIYF	TGTGCCAGCCGTAGGGAGAGCTCTGGAAACACCATATATTTT
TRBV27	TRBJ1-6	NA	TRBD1	CASSQDRINSPLHF	TGTGCCAGCAGCCAGGACAGGATTAATTCACCCCTCCACTTT
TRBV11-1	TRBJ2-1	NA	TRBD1	CASSEQGAGANEQFF	TGTGCCAGCAGCGAACAGGGGGCCGGGGCCAATGAGCAGTTCTTC
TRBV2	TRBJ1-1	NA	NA	CASSDRVNTEAFF	TGTGCCAGCAGTGACAGGGTGAACACTGAAGCTTTCTTT
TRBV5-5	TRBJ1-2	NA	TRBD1	CASSRQGGDLYGYTF	TGTGCCAGCAGCCGACAGGGCGGGGACCTCTATGGCTACACCTTC
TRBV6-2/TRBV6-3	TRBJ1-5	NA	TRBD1	CASSRGTGVSNQPQHF	TGTGCCAGCAGCCGGGGGACAGGGGTAAGCAATCAGCCCCAGCATTTT
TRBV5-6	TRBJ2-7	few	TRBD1	CASSPWDRAYEQYF	TGTGCCAGCAGCCCTTGGGACAGGGCTTACGAGCAGTACTTC
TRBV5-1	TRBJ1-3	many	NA	CASSLGTVSSGNTIYF	TGCGCCAGCAGCTTGGGGACAGTCAGCTCTGGAAACACCATATATTTT
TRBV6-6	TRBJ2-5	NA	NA	CASSYSAPQETQYF	TGTGCCAGCAGTTACTCGGCACCCCAAGAGACCCAGTACTTC
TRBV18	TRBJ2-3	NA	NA	CASSSVRDTQYF	TGTGCCAGCTCATCCGTGCGGGATACGCAGTATTTT
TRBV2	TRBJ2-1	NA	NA	CASSELVSYNEQFF	TGTGCCAGCAGTGAACTAGTATCCTACAATGAGCAGTTCTTC